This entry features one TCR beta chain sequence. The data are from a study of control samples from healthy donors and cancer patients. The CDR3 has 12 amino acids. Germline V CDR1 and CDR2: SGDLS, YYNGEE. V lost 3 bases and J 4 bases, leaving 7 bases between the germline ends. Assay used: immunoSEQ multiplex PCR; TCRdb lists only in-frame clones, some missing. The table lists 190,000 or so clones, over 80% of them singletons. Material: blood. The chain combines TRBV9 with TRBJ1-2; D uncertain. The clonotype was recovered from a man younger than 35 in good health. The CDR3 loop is CASSAGIYGYTF. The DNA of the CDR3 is TGTGCCAGCAGCGCCGGGATCTATGGCTACACCTTC.